What follows are 4 T cell receptor beta chains derived from one specimen sequenced in a study of cytotoxic CD8 clonotypes in ibrutinib-treated CLL. The table came from immunoSEQ multiplex PCR; TCRdb's copy has only in-frame clones and leaves some out. The table lists under 200,000 clones, about 84% of them singletons. Material: PBMCs, obtained after 24 months of ibrutinib treatment. Every receptor here comes from a human donor with chronic lymphocytic leukemia.

This rearrangement joins TRBV9 to TRBJ2-7; D ambiguous. In germline, CDR1 is SGDLS, CDR2 YYNGEE. This CDR3 contains 13 residues. V was clipped by 3 bases and J by 6 bases, with 13 bases between them. The CDR3 DNA follows: TGTGCCAGCAGCGCGGAATTCAGTGGCGAGCAGTACTTC. It codes for CASSAEFSGEQYF.

The chain carries TRBV6-5 and TRBJ1-1; possible D gene TRBD1, 5 bases. The CDR3 runs to 15 residues. Germline values: CDR1 MNHEY, CDR2 SVGAGI. V was shortened by 2 bases and J by 3 bases, with 13 bases between the two germline ends. The CDR3 region is CASSYISGGYTEAFF. CDR3 nucleotides: TGTGCCAGCAGTTACATCAGTGGGGGGTACACTGAAGCTTTCTTT.

The chain links TRBV4-1 to TRBJ1-1, with TRBD1 matching 7 bases. This CDR3 is 16 amino acids long. Germline V gene data show CDR1 as MGHRA and CDR2 as YSYEKL. V shed 4 bases and J 4 bases; nucleotides not matched to a gene: 12. The CDR3 region has the DNA TGCGCCAGCAGCCTGGCCACCGGGACAGCGAGCACTGAAGCTTTCTTT. It specifies CASSLATGTASTEAFF.

The chain combines TRBV6-5 with TRBJ2-5, with a possible D match to TRBD2 (6 bases). The V gene's germline CDR1 is MNHEY and CDR2 SVGAGI. This CDR3 spans 15 amino acids. Trimming took 5 bases from V and 1 from J, leaving 14 bases between them. As DNA, the CDR3 is TGTGCCAGCAGTCCCCTCGCGGGGCCCCAAGAGACCCAGTACTTC. Translated, it gives CASSPLAGPQETQYF.